The 4 T cell receptor beta chains reported below all come from one sample, sequenced in a study of T-cell reconstitution after alpha-beta-depleted transplantation in children. For TCRbeta, the library was prepared with unique molecular identifiers. TCRdb ran MiXCR on the PCR reads and lists one entry per CDR3 protein. The sample has fewer than 350,000 distinct CDR3 sequences, roughly a tenth seen once; the top ten hold 7.5%. The specimen comprised PBMCs, sampled before TCRalphabeta/CD19-depleted stem cell transplant. Every receptor here comes from a boy under two years old with acute myeloid leukemia, due to receive a stem cell transplant.

This clonotype was recorded at least ten times. V gene TRBV5-1 combines with J gene TRBJ1-6; D perhaps matches TRBD1 (6 bases). The CDR3 runs 13 residues. V lost 5 bases to trimming and J lost 6 bases, with 9 bases between them. Germline V gene data show CDR1 as SGHRS and CDR2 as YFSETQ. DNA of the CDR3: TGCGCCAGCAGACAGGGAAGTAATTCACCCCTCCACTTT. Translation gives CASRQGSNSPLHF.

This clonotype was recorded at least ten times. The V and J genes are TRBV7-9 and TRBJ2-5; TRBD2 might be the D (5 bases). Per germline, CDR1 SEHNR and CDR2 FQNEAQ (reference sequence). There are 14 residues in the CDR3. Between the trimmed V and J ends, which lost 1 base and 6 bases, there was a span of 12 bases. The CDR3 loop is CASSLEGGGKTQYF. The CDR3 DNA reads TGTGCCAGCAGCTTAGAGGGTGGAGGAAAGACCCAGTACTTC.

This clonotype was observed at least ten times. This chain connects TRBV27 to TRBJ2-5; tentative D call: TRBD2 (5 bases). CDR3 length equals 14 residues. Per the germline V gene, CDR1 is MNHEY and CDR2 is SMNVEV (reference sequence). V was trimmed by 5 bases and J by 5 bases, leaving 15 bases between them. This chain's CDR3 is CASSLTGNVETQYF. Written as DNA, the CDR3 is TGTGCCAGCAGTCTAACGGGGAACGTTGAGACCCAGTACTTC.

This clonotype has at least ten counts. The genes are TRBV29-1 and TRBJ2-3; TRBD1 or TRBD2 may be the D gene (5 bases each). The germline V gene encodes CDR1 SQVTM and CDR2 ANQGSEA. This CDR3 comprises 13 residues. The germline V and J ends were trimmed by 6 bases and 6 bases, with 16 bases remaining between them. The CDR3 is CSVGERAFDTQYF. CDR3 sequence (DNA): TGCAGCGTGGGGGAAAGGGCTTTCGATACGCAGTATTTT.